A single sample is the source of the 13 T cell receptor beta chains below, sequenced in a study of cytotoxic CD8 clonotypes in ibrutinib-treated CLL. The data were produced by immunoSEQ multiplex PCR, yet TCRdb's version contains in-frame clones alone and is incomplete. The sample holds 110,000 to 150,000 clones; roughly 80% are singletons and the top ten take 28%. Sequences were derived from PBMCs, sampled after 12 months of ibrutinib treatment. The receptors here all came from a human donor with chronic lymphocytic leukemia.

The chain is built from TRBV11-3 and TRBJ2-1; 9 bases align to TRBD2. Germline V lookup: CDR1 SGHNT, CDR2 YENEEA. Losses at the gene ends were 4 bases for V and 6 bases for J; bases not matched to a gene: 4. The CDR3 has 14 amino acids. The CDR3 DNA reads TGTGCCAGCAGCTCGAGACTAGCGGCCAATGAGCAGTTCTTC. This codes for CASSSRLAANEQFF.

The chain is built from TRBV19 and TRBJ1-2, with D maybe TRBD1 (5 bases). Trimming left V 4 bases short and J 2 bases short, with 14 bases between. The CDR3 totals 15 residues. The V gene's germline CDR1 is LNHDA and CDR2 SQIVND (reference sequence). The CDR3 spells CASSTETTVNYGYTF. The CDR3 region has the DNA TGTGCCAGTAGTACCGAAACGACAGTCAACTATGGCTACACCTTC.

The chain links TRBV18 to TRBJ1-2; D is possibly TRBD1 (6 bases). This CDR3 has 14 amino acids. V was clipped by 3 bases and J by 8 bases, with 16 bases between them. The germline CDR1 and CDR2 sequences are KGHSH and LQKENI. The CDR3 region has the DNA TGTGCCAGCTCACCCGATGAGGGGGTCGGAGGCTACACCTTC. Its protein is CASSPDEGVGGYTF.

This chain uses TRBV27 with TRBJ2-7, with TRBD1 identical over 11 bases. V shed 4 bases, J shed 2 bases, and the junction held 4 bases outside the gene matches. The germline V gene encodes CDR1 MNHEY and CDR2 SMNVEV (reference sequence). CDR3 length: 15 amino acids. The chain's CDR3 is CASSYGTGGTYEQYF. In nucleotides, the CDR3 is TGTGCCAGCAGTTATGGGACAGGGGGAACCTACGAGCAGTACTTC.

The chain joins TRBV13 to TRBJ2-7; 9 bases fit TRBD1. Germline loops: CDR1 PRHDT, CDR2 FYEKMQ (reference sequence). Germline trimming cut 3 bases from V and 5 bases from J; bases unmatched to any gene: 5. This CDR3 has 14 amino acids. The CDR3 DNA reads TGTGCCAGCAGCTTCCCGGACAGGGGCGACGAGCAGTACTTC. It translates to CASSFPDRGDEQYF.

The chain couples TRBV7-6 to TRBJ1-2; 7 nucleotides align to TRBD1. The CDR3 is made up of 14 amino acids. V trimming: 8 bases; J trimming: 8 bases; junction bases outside the gene matches: 14. In germline, CDR1 is SGHVS, CDR2 FNYEAQ. CDR3 region: CASGPQDRVEGYTF. The CDR3 DNA follows: TGTGCCAGCGGACCTCAAGACAGGGTCGAGGGCTACACCTTC.

The J gene is TRBJ1-6, the V gene TRBV19; weak D call: TRBD1 (5 bases). Trimming cost V 0 bases and J 8 bases, with 11 bases left between them. This CDR3 is 15 amino acids long. Germline CDR1 is LNHDA and CDR2 is SQIVND (reference sequence). This chain's CDR3 is CASSIDGGMDSPLHF. The CDR3 nucleotides read TGTGCCAGTAGTATAGATGGGGGAATGGATTCACCCCTCCACTTT.

The chain carries TRBV4-3 and TRBJ2-3; 7 nucleotides match TRBD1. Germline-derived CDR1 and CDR2 are LGHNA and YSLEER. V was pared by 5 bases and J by 2 bases, with 7 bases of the junction left unmatched. The CDR3 contains 15 residues. The CDR3 reads CASSMGQLNTDTQYF. The CDR3 nucleotides read TGCGCCAGCAGCATGGGACAGCTGAACACAGATACGCAGTATTTT.

This chain uses TRBV28 with TRBJ2-2; no definite D call. This CDR3 spans 10 amino acids. V was trimmed by 10 bases and J by 4 bases, leaving 4 bases between them. Per germline, CDR1 MDHEN and CDR2 SYDVKM. As DNA, the CDR3 is TGTGCCAACCCCACCGGGGAGCTGTTTTTT. Translation: CANPTGELFF.

The rearrangement uses TRBV7-9 and TRBJ2-5; D ambiguous. V lost 5 bases, J lost 0 bases, and 13 bases lay in between. This CDR3 spans 15 amino acids. The germline V gene has CDR1 SEHNR and CDR2 FQNEAQ (reference sequence). The chain's CDR3 is CASSLLTWYQETQYF. The CDR3 DNA reads TGTGCCAGCAGCCTCCTGACATGGTACCAAGAGACCCAGTACTTC.

V usage is TRBV29-1 and J usage is TRBJ2-7; TRBD2 aligns across 15 bases. The germline gives CDR1 SQVTM, CDR2 ANQGSEA. There are 15 residues in the CDR3. Germline trimming cut 7 bases from V and 6 bases from J; bases unmatched to any gene: 10. CDR3 sequence: CSAGLAGGSTSEQYF. The CDR3 DNA sequence: TGCAGCGCTGGACTAGCGGGGGGGTCTACAAGCGAGCAGTACTTC.

This clone was counted a few times. The J gene is TRBJ2-3, the V gene TRBV11-2; 11 positions match TRBD2. This CDR3 has 16 amino acids. J was trimmed by 5 bases and V by 1 base; bases with no gene match: 5. Germline values: CDR1 SGHAT, CDR2 FQNNGV. The CDR3 DNA reads TGTGCCAGCAGCTTAGTGTCTAGCGGGGGGCTAGATACGCAGTATTTT. The encoded protein is CASSLVSSGGLDTQYF.

V is TRBV7-9 and J is TRBJ1-1, with D possibly TRBD1 on 5 matching bases. V lost 2 bases to trimming and J lost 4 bases, with 23 bases between them. This CDR3 contains 18 residues. Germline-derived CDR1 and CDR2 are SEHNR and FQNEAQ (reference sequence). The CDR3 coding sequence is TGTGCCAGCAGCTTAACGATGGACGATAGGATTGGGGCCACTGAAGCTTTCTTT. The encoded protein is CASSLTMDDRIGATEAFF.